A selection of T cell receptor beta chains follows, all from one sample in a study of shared clonotypes between healthy human individuals. Clones were sequenced by immunoSEQ multiplex PCR, and TCRdb holds only the in-frame ones, with some missing. The table records about 980,000 clones, approximately 76% of them present only once. Sequencing was performed on memory CD4+ T cells sorted from blood. The receptors here all came from a young man in good health. The CDR3 runs from the conserved cysteine through the conserved F or W. The D gene is left open where the match is weak. Clone size is not always given. Where it is, it says once, few, many or a class for expanded clones.

>TRBV5-1|.|.|TRBJ2-5
TGCGCCAGCAGGGTACAGGGTATGGAGACCCAGTACTTC
CASRVQGMETQYF
>TRBV6-1|.|.|TRBJ2-7
TGTGCCAGCTTAAACAGAGACCGATCCTACGAGCAGTACTTC
CASLNRDRSYEQYF
>TRBV11-2|.|.|TRBJ2-5
TGTGCCAGCAGCAAATTAACGTTGGAGACCCAGTACTTC
CASSKLTLETQYF
>TRBV30|.|.|TRBJ1-6
TGTGCCTGGAGAGCGACAGCCAATTCACCCCTCCACTTT
CAWRATANSPLHF
>TRBV4-3|.|TRBD1|TRBJ2-1
TGCGCCAGCAGCCGAGGACAGGGGGGCAATGAGCAGTTCTTC
CASSRGQGGNEQFF
>TRBV7-3|few|.|TRBJ1-1
TGTGCCAGCAGCTTAACGGAGCACACTGAAGCTTTCTTT
CASSLTEHTEAFF
>TRBV7-9|.|.|TRBJ2-1
TGTGCCAGCAGCTTTTTGACTAGCAATGAGCAGTTCTTC
CASSFLTSNEQFF
>TRBV9|once|.|TRBJ2-7
TGTGCCAGCAGCGTAGGCTCCGGGAGTCCCTACGAGCAGTACTTC
CASSVGSGSPYEQYF
>TRBV4-2|.|TRBD2|TRBJ2-3
TGTGCCAGCAGCCAAGAGGTATCTAGCGGAACCAGCACAGATACGCAGTATTTT
CASSQEVSSGTSTDTQYF
>TRBV6-5|.|.|TRBJ1-1
TGTGCCAGCAGTTACTCGAACAGCCAAGACACTGAAGCTTTCTTT
CASSYSNSQDTEAFF
>TRBV19|.|.|TRBJ2-3
TGTGCCAGCTCATCCAGGCGTCCCACAGATACGCAGTATTTT
CASSSRRPTDTQYF
>TRBV10-2|.|.|TRBJ1-2
TGCGCCAGCAGGGGGCGCGATGGCTACACCTTC
CASRGRDGYTF
>TRBV2|.|.|TRBJ1-5
TGTGCCAGCAGGGGTTACAATCAGCCCCAGCATTTT
CASRGYNQPQHF
>TRBV7-2|.|TRBD2|TRBJ2-7
TGTGCCAGCAGCTTAGGGGGACTAGACCCCTACGAGCAGTACTTC
CASSLGGLDPYEQYF